A single TCR beta chain is shown here with its context. What it binds is unknown. This sample is drawn from a study of post-analysis software for immune sequencing data. General study findings and limits: About 5 TRBV segments (TRBV5-6, TRBV5-1 and TRBV20-1 among them) occurred more frequently in patients than in controls.

Tagging with unique molecular identifiers was a feature of the TCR beta cDNA libraries. From the PCR reads, TCRdb called clonotypes with MiXCR, one entry per CDR3 protein. This sample has about 560,000 distinct CDR3 sequences; roughly 40% occur once, and the top ten carry under 2%. Per germline, CDR1 SGHRS and CDR2 YFSETQ. The J segment lost 8 bases and the V segment lost 4 bases, leaving 7 bases of the junction unmatched. This CDR3 contains 13 residues. This TCR was recovered from a girl aged 10 to 17 with multiple sclerosis. Input material: blood. The chain employs TRBV5-1 and TRBJ2-3, with TRBD1 identical over 7 bases. The CDR3 DNA follows: TGCGCCAGCAGCCGAGGGGACAGCCCTACGCAGTATTTT. Protein: CASSRGDSPTQYF.